This entry lists 25 T cell receptor beta chains sequenced from one sample in a study of OX40 agonist ivuxolimab in advanced cancers. Method: immunoSEQ multiplex PCR; TCRdb's copy keeps in-frame clones and lacks some. The sample includes around 80,000 clones, about 85% seen only once; the top ten take 0.8% to 1%. The source material was CD4+ or CD8+ T cells sorted from blood, sampled in a trial of the OX40 agonist ivuxolimab. These receptors were obtained from an adult with an advanced solid tumor such as melanoma, head and neck, liver or kidney cancer.

This rearrangement joins TRBV15 to TRBJ2-2; the match to TRBD1 covers 12 bases. Germline lookup yields CDR1 LNHNV and CDR2 YYDKDF (reference sequence). V was pared by 6 bases and J by 7 bases, with 3 bases of the junction left unmatched. The CDR3 extends over 14 amino acids. The DNA of the CDR3 is TGTGCCACCAGGGGACAGGGGGCCGTCGGGGAGCTGTTTTTT. It translates to CATRGQGAVGELFF.

The V and J genes are TRBV5-1 and TRBJ2-1; the D gene is possibly TRBD1 (8 bases). V lost 4 bases and J lost 6, with 17 bases in between. Looked up from germline, CDR1 is SGHRS and CDR2 is YFSETQ. This CDR3 spans 15 amino acids. The CDR3 bases are TGCGCCAGCAGCGCGATGGACAGGGAGGGCAATGAGCAGTTCTTC. Protein: CASSAMDREGNEQFF.

Turning to this clone: At one end, the junction sequence differs from germline, possibly due to a read error. The chain couples TRBV5-1 to TRBJ2-2; TRBD1 aligns across 9 bases. The CDR3 has 15 amino acids. Germline-derived CDR1 and CDR2 are SGHRS and YFSETQ. The CDR3 DNA follows: TGCGCCAGCAGTTTGGGACAGGGCGACACCGGGGAGCTGTTTTTT. It is translated as CASSLGQGDTGELFF.

CDR3: CASSLRRQVEKLFF. CDR3 bases: TGTGCCAGCAGCTTAAGACGACAGGTGGAAAAACTGTTTTTT. The V and J genes are TRBV11-2 and TRBJ1-4; D might be TRBD1 (6 bases). Trimming took off 2 bases at V and 8 bases at J, with 12 bases between the two ends. The CDR3 spans 14 residues. CDR1 and CDR2 (germline): SGHAT, FQNNGV.

The chain couples TRBV13 to TRBJ2-3; no reliable D call. V was trimmed by 2 bases and J by 6 bases, leaving 3 bases between them. The germline gives CDR1 PRHDT, CDR2 FYEKMQ (reference sequence). CDR3 length: 11 amino acids. The CDR3 loop is CASSLWDTQYF. CDR3 DNA sequence: TGTGCCAGCAGCTTATGGGATACGCAGTATTTT.

The V gene is TRBV7-6, the J gene TRBJ2-7; 8 nucleotides match TRBD2. J was trimmed by 6 bases and V by 2 bases; bases with no gene match: 6. From germline, CDR1 is SGHVS and CDR2 FNYEAQ. The CDR3 sequence is 14 residues long. In nucleotides, the CDR3 is TGTGCCAGCAGCTTAACTAGCGGTAGTTTCGAGCAGTACTTC. Its translation: CASSLTSGSFEQYF.

A few counts support this clone. The genes are TRBV7-9 and TRBJ2-1; no clear D. Deletions cut 0 bases from V and 15 bases from J, with 9 bases between. Germline loops: CDR1 SEHNR, CDR2 FQNEAQ (reference sequence). CDR3 length: 11 residues. This CDR3 is CASSLAGWGFF. CDR3 in DNA: TGTGCCAGCAGCTTAGCAGGGTGGGGGTTCTTC.

The gene calls are TRBV6-6 and TRBJ1-5; 10 bases fit TRBD1. Germline CDR1 is MNHNY and CDR2 is SVGAGI (reference sequence). CDR3 length: 16 residues. Unmatched junction bases numbered 7, after V lost 6 bases and J lost 2 bases. The CDR3 spells CASRGTGDKGNQPQHF. The CDR3 DNA follows: TGTGCCAGCAGAGGGACAGGGGACAAGGGCAATCAGCCCCAGCATTTT.

J is TRBJ1-1 and V is TRBV6-5; perhaps TRBD1 as D (5 bases). Per the germline V gene, CDR1 is MNHEY and CDR2 is SVGAGI. Trimming cost V 6 bases and J 1 base, with 9 bases left between them. The CDR3 loop spans 13 amino acids. CDR3 nucleotides: TGTGCCAGCAGCGACCAGGGGAACACTGAAGCTTTCTTT. Translated, it gives CASSDQGNTEAFF.

Note on this clone: The sample contains more than one DNA sequence encoding this CDR3. The chain employs TRBV29-1 and TRBJ1-2, with D possibly TRBD1 on 5 matching bases. From germline, CDR1 is SQVTM and CDR2 ANQGSEA. The CDR3 contains 14 residues. Trimming removed 1 base at V and 0 bases at J, with 9 bases between. CDR3 protein: CSVEVGAANYGYTF. The DNA of the CDR3 is TGCAGCGTTGAAGTTGGGGCGGCTAACTATGGCTACACCTTC.

This clone is a singleton in its sample. The genes are TRBV4-3 and TRBJ1-4; D is uncertain. The CDR3 sequence is 17 residues long. V lost 4 bases to trimming and J lost 5 bases, with 20 bases between them. In germline, CDR1 is LGHNA, CDR2 YSLEER. CDR3 DNA sequence: TGCGCCAGCAGCCCTTCCCCCATAGGTAGTCCCAATGAAAAACTGTTTTTT. It translates to CASSPSPIGSPNEKLFF.

The chain combines TRBV6-1 with TRBJ1-4; 7 bases align to TRBD1. This CDR3 region has 14 residues. V lost 4 bases to trimming and J lost 7 bases; unmatched junction nucleotides: 6. Per the germline V gene, CDR1 is MNHNS and CDR2 is SASEGT. The CDR3 bases are TGTGCCAGCAGTGTCGACAGGGCCGGTGAAAAACTGTTTTTT. Translation: CASSVDRAGEKLFF.

The chain is built from TRBV30 and TRBJ2-7; D call uncertain. The CDR3 extends over 11 amino acids. With 0 bases removed from V and 5 bases from J, the gap between germline ends came to 5 bases. Germline CDR1 reads GTSNPN; CDR2 reads SVGIG (reference sequence). CDR3 nucleotide sequence: TGTGCCTGGAGTGTCTGGGACGAGCAGTACTTC. As protein: CAWSVWDEQYF.

This clone has just a few counts. The chain employs TRBV6-6 and TRBJ2-7; weak D call: TRBD1 (6 bases). Germline V gives CDR1 MNHNY, CDR2 SVGAGI (reference sequence). V lost 7 bases and J 0 bases, leaving 10 bases between the germline ends. This CDR3 has 13 residues. The CDR3 DNA reads TGTGCCAGCAACCTAGGGGGCTCCTACGAGCAGTACTTC. Translating gives CASNLGGSYEQYF.

This chain connects TRBV19 to TRBJ1-4; a weak D match, TRBD1 (6 bases). The CDR3 length is 15 residues. V was trimmed by 5 bases and J by 10 bases, leaving 20 bases between them. Per germline, CDR1 LNHDA and CDR2 SQIVND (reference sequence). The CDR3 DNA sequence: TGTGCCAGTAGTCCCTCAGCCGGGGGGCTAGTAAAACTGTTTTTT. This sequence encodes CASSPSAGGLVKLFF.

The rearrangement links TRBV6-1 to TRBJ1-2; D gene unclear. V shed 7 bases and J shed 7 bases, with 13 bases lying between them. This CDR3 has 12 amino acids. The germline CDR1 and CDR2 sequences are MNHNS and SASEGT. The CDR3 sequence is CASTPTRFGYTF. In nucleotides, the CDR3 is TGTGCCAGCACCCCGACCCGGTTTGGCTACACCTTC.

This chain joins TRBV11-3 and TRBJ1-2; D gene uncertain. In germline, CDR1 is SGHNT, CDR2 YENEEA. V was trimmed by 4 bases and J by 4 bases, leaving 10 bases between them. This CDR3 contains 13 residues. CDR3 amino acids: CASSSLRGYGYTF. CDR3 sequence (DNA): TGTGCCAGCAGCTCGCTGCGGGGCTATGGCTACACCTTC.

The rearrangement uses TRBV11-3 and TRBJ2-3, with TRBD2 matching over 10 bases. CDR1 is SGHNT, CDR2 YENEEA, per germline. The junction had 10 bases not matched to a gene; V was cut back by 7 bases and J by 9 bases. The CDR3 is 14 amino acids. The CDR3 is CASTRSGGAYTQYF. CDR3 sequence (DNA): TGTGCCAGCACCCGAAGCGGGGGGGCCTACACGCAGTATTTT. The full variable domain, completed using reference TRBV11-3 and TRBJ2-3, is EAGVVQSPRYKIIEKKQPVAFWCNPISGHNTLYWYLQNLGQGPELLIRYENEEAVDDSQLPKDRFSAERLKGVDSTLKIQPAELGDSAVYLCASTRSGGAYTQYFGPGTRLTVL.

This clone has a handful of counts. The chain recombines TRBV6-1 with TRBJ2-3; 10 nucleotides line up with TRBD2. CDR1 is MNHNS, CDR2 SASEGT, per germline. With 6 bases clipped from V and 4 bases from J, the junction kept 7 bases outside the gene matches. This CDR3 has 15 amino acids. This chain's CDR3 is CASRTLAGGADTQYF. The CDR3 DNA reads as TGTGCCAGCAGAACCTTAGCGGGAGGCGCAGATACGCAGTATTTT.

The chain joins TRBV7-2 to TRBJ2-1, with 10 bases that match TRBD2. The CDR3 is made up of 16 amino acids. The J segment lost 4 bases and the V segment lost 1 base, leaving 4 bases of the junction unmatched. Germline V gene data show CDR1 as SGHTA and CDR2 as FQGNSA. The CDR3 sequence is CASSLGSGGIYNEQFF. DNA for the CDR3: TGTGCCAGCAGCTTAGGTAGCGGGGGGATATACAATGAGCAGTTCTTC.

The V call is TRBV6-5, the J call TRBJ1-1; D unresolved. The CDR3 spans 15 residues. Germline-derived CDR1 and CDR2 are MNHEY and SVGAGI. V dropped 2 bases and J dropped 2 bases, with 12 bases sitting between them. The CDR3 reads CASSYIGRSNTEAFF. In DNA form, the CDR3 reads TGTGCCAGCAGTTACATCGGCAGGTCCAACACTGAAGCTTTCTTT.

This sequence joins TRBV19 and TRBJ2-7; D remains unclear. This CDR3 region has 14 residues. Trimming removed 5 bases at V and 0 bases at J, with 11 bases between. Germline V CDR1 and CDR2: LNHDA, SQIVND (reference sequence). The CDR3 region has the DNA TGTGCCAGTAGTCCCCGGATGAGCTCCTACGAGCAGTACTTC. Translating it yields CASSPRMSSYEQYF.

This chain links TRBV28 with TRBJ2-7; D is uncertain. The CDR3 runs 11 residues. The ends were cut back, 6 bases at V and 4 bases at J, with 7 bases in the middle. Germline CDR1 and CDR2: MDHEN and SYDVKM. In nucleotides, the CDR3 is TGTGCCAGCAGCTCCTCGTACGAGCAGTACTTC. This codes for CASSSSYEQYF.

This chain joins TRBV5-1 and TRBJ1-4; 7 nucleotides align to TRBD1. This CDR3 comprises 14 residues. V lost 7 bases, J lost 6 bases, and 9 bases stayed unmatched. The germline V gene has CDR1 SGHRS and CDR2 YFSETQ. The CDR3 reads CASQRQGGDEKLFF. CDR3 bases: TGCGCCAGCCAGCGGCAGGGGGGCGATGAAAAACTGTTTTTT.

This chain joins TRBV4-1 and TRBJ2-3; 7 bases match TRBD1. Germline CDR1 MGHRA, CDR2 YSYEKL. The V and J ends lost 3 bases and 6 bases, in that order; junction bases with no gene match: 12. The CDR3 contains 16 residues. The CDR3 nucleotides are TGCGCCAGCAGCCAGTACGTGACAGGGCGGCTTGATACGCAGTATTTT. This translates into CASSQYVTGRLDTQYF.